These 18 T cell receptor beta chains originate from one sample sequenced in a study of blood T cell repertoires in COVID-19. Here immunoSEQ multiplex PCR was the method, and the copy in TCRdb shows in-frame clones only, minus some. Among about 86,000 clones, more than 60% were seen once, and the ten largest hold 10% to 12%. The specimen sequenced was peripheral blood. The receptors were gathered from a man between 65 and 79 years old with acute or convalescent COVID-19.

The chain joins TRBV7-6 to TRBJ2-1; D ambiguous. This CDR3 comprises 16 residues. CDR1 and CDR2 from the germline V gene are SGHVS and FNYEAQ. Trimming left V 1 base short and J 0 bases short, with 10 bases between. DNA of the CDR3: TGTGCCAGCAGCTTAGTTGGTGGCCTCTCCTACAATGAGCAGTTCTTC. Residues: CASSLVGGLSYNEQFF. The entire variable domain, with the rest obtained from reference TRBV7-6 and TRBJ2-1, is as follows: GAGVSQSPRYKVTKRGQDVALRCDPISGHVSLYWYRQALGQGPEFLTYFNYEAQQDKSGLPNDRFSAERPEGSISTLTIQRTEQRDSAMYRCASSLVGGLSYNEQFFGPGTRLTVL.

J is TRBJ2-5 and V is TRBV11-2; D might be TRBD1 (6 bases). Per germline, CDR1 SGHAT and CDR2 FQNNGV. The germline V and J ends were trimmed by 2 bases and 4 bases, with 11 bases remaining between them. CDR3 size: 14 residues. CDR3 in amino acids: CASSLNRAGETQYF. The DNA of the CDR3 is TGTGCCAGCAGCTTAAACAGGGCTGGAGAGACCCAGTACTTC.

The rearrangement uses TRBV5-1 and TRBJ1-1; no reliable D call. Trimming stripped 1 base from V and 1 base from J, with 11 bases between. CDR3 length: 15 residues. In germline, CDR1 is SGHRS, CDR2 YFSETQ. CDR3 region: CASSLLTQRNTEAFF. As DNA, the CDR3 is TGCGCCAGCAGCTTGCTAACTCAAAGGAACACTGAAGCTTTCTTT. The full variable domain, rest sourced from reference TRBV5-1 and TRBJ1-1, is KAGVTQTPRYLIKTRGQQVTLSCSPISGHRSVSWYQQTPGQGLQFLFEYFSETQRNKGNFPGRFSGRQFSNSRSEMNVSTLELGDSALYLCASSLLTQRNTEAFFGQGTRLTVV.

This rearrangement joins TRBV16 to TRBJ1-4; 9 nucleotides agree with TRBD1. Germline values: CDR1 KGHSY, CDR2 FQNENV. The ends lost 4 bases at V and 7 bases at J; junction bases unmatched: 4. The CDR3 has 14 amino acids. DNA for the CDR3: TGTGCCAGCAGCCGGGACAGGGTCGGTGAAAAACTGTTTTTT. It translates to CASSRDRVGEKLFF.

V usage is TRBV21-1 and J usage is TRBJ2-1; TRBD1 was called by the table and not checked on the DNA. TRBV21-1 is shown as a pseudogene. The CDR3 runs 15 residues. The CDR3 nucleotides read TGTGCCAGCGCCCCTGGGGGCCTGGACTACAATGAGCAGTTCTTC. Protein: CASAPGGLDYNEQFF.

V is TRBV19 and J is TRBJ2-1; 7 nucleotides align to TRBD2. The CDR3 sequence is 16 residues long. V shed 9 bases, J shed 7 bases, and the junction held 18 bases outside the gene matches. The V gene's germline CDR1 is LNHDA and CDR2 SQIVND (reference sequence). The CDR3 bases are TGTGCCAGCCTAGGAGCTAGCGGAGAAACGATAAATGAGCAGTTCTTC. This codes for CASLGASGETINEQFF.

In this sample, this clone turned up a few times. The V gene is TRBV24-1, the J gene TRBJ2-2; 11 bases are a match to TRBD2. In germline, CDR1 is KGHDR, CDR2 SFDVKD. Trimming took 4 bases from V and 5 from J; bases not matched to a gene: 8. This CDR3 is 17 amino acids long. The CDR3 here is CATSDPGLAGLTGELFF. The CDR3 DNA sequence: TGTGCCACCAGTGACCCTGGACTAGCGGGCCTGACCGGGGAGCTGTTTTTT.

The V gene is TRBV23-1, the J gene TRBJ1-1; TRBD1 agrees at 8 bases. TRBV23-1 is given ORF status, its function remaining uncertain. The trim removed 4 bases at V and 4 bases at J, leaving 5 bases unmatched. The CDR3 is 14 amino acids. Written as DNA, the CDR3 is TGCGCCAGCAGTCTTCACCAGGGGGCCACTGAAGCTTTCTTT. This translates into CASSLHQGATEAFF.

The V and J genes are TRBV5-1 and TRBJ1-1; no clear D gene. Looked up from germline, CDR1 is SGHRS and CDR2 is YFSETQ. Trimming took off 3 bases at V and 0 bases at J, with 12 bases between the two ends. The CDR3 sequence is 15 residues long. CDR3 coding DNA: TGCGCCAGCAGCTGGAGGCCGGCGGTGAACACTGAAGCTTTCTTT. As protein: CASSWRPAVNTEAFF.

V usage is TRBV6-5 and J usage is TRBJ2-5; D gene uncertain. Looked up from germline, CDR1 is MNHEY and CDR2 is SVGAGI. Trimming took 5 bases from V and 5 from J, leaving 9 bases between them. The CDR3 length is 12 residues. DNA of the CDR3: TGTGCCAGCAGTCCCAACGGGGAGACCCAGTACTTC. It specifies CASSPNGETQYF.

The chain is built from TRBV10-3 and TRBJ1-2; 10 nucleotides match TRBD1. The length of the CDR3 is 14 residues. CDR1 is ENHRY, CDR2 SYGVKD, per germline. V lost 0 bases and J lost 7; bases outside the gene matches: 2. CDR3: CAISESGTGVGYTF. The CDR3 region has the DNA TGTGCCATCAGTGAGTCAGGGACAGGGGTTGGCTACACCTTC.

This clone was counted between two and nine times. The chain combines TRBV19 with TRBJ2-1, with no clear D. This CDR3 comprises 15 residues. CDR1 LNHDA and CDR2 SQIVND come from the germline V gene (reference sequence). Trimming shortened V by 0 bases and J by 8 bases, and 14 bases separated the two germline ends. CDR3 sequence: CASSIDLDGTDEQFF. DNA for the CDR3: TGTGCCAGTAGTATAGATCTCGACGGTACAGATGAGCAGTTCTTC.

The chain is built from TRBV5-1 and TRBJ2-5; possible D gene TRBD1, 6 bases. Germline V lookup: CDR1 SGHRS, CDR2 YFSETQ. V was cut by 0 bases and J by 4 bases, with 10 bases left in between. This CDR3 is built from 14 residues. This CDR3 reads CASSLVQGGETQYF. As DNA, the CDR3 is TGCGCCAGCAGCTTGGTACAGGGCGGAGAGACCCAGTACTTC.

V usage is TRBV19 and J usage is TRBJ2-2; 9 positions agree with TRBD2. J lost 3 bases, V lost 4 bases, and 6 bases had no gene match. CDR3 length: 16 amino acids. Looked up from germline, CDR1 is LNHDA and CDR2 is SQIVND (reference sequence). The CDR3 sequence is CASSNPSGAYTGELFF. The CDR3 bases are TGTGCCAGTAGTAATCCTAGCGGGGCCTACACCGGGGAGCTGTTTTTT.

J is TRBJ1-5 and V is TRBV5-1, with 9 bases aligning to TRBD1. The CDR3 has 15 residues. Trimming cost V 4 bases and J 1 base; bases outside gene matches: 3. Germline CDR1 and CDR2: SGHRS and YFSETQ. CDR3 amino acids: CASSAGQGSNQPQHF. The CDR3 DNA sequence: TGCGCCAGCAGCGCGGGACAGGGAAGCAATCAGCCCCAGCATTTT.

This clone is a singleton in its sample. This chain connects TRBV5-4 to TRBJ1-3; tentatively, D is TRBD1 (6 bases). This CDR3 region has 14 residues. CDR1 is SGHNT, CDR2 YYREEE, per germline (reference sequence). Trimming took off 7 bases at V and 0 bases at J, with 11 bases between the two ends. As DNA, the CDR3 is TGTGCCAGCGGGGGGGACAACTCTGGAAACACCATATATTTT. Translation gives CASGGDNSGNTIYF.

This chain connects TRBV19 to TRBJ2-2; 7 bases agree with TRBD1. Germline CDR1 and CDR2: LNHDA and SQIVND (reference sequence). CDR3 length: 16 residues. Trimming removed 4 bases from V and 4 bases from J; junction bases left unmatched: 9. In nucleotides, the CDR3 is TGTGCCAGTAGTACCAAAATCAGGACAGGCACCGGGGAGCTGTTTTTT. Translating gives CASSTKIRTGTGELFF. The full variable domain, in which reference TRBV19 and TRBJ2-2 provide the parts outside the CDR3, is DGGITQSPKYLFRKEGQNVTLSCEQNLNHDAMYWYRQDPGQGLRLIYYSQIVNDFQKGDIAEGYSVSREKKESFPLTVTSAQKNPTAFYLCASSTKIRTGTGELFFGEGSRLTVL.

The genes are TRBV2 and TRBJ2-7, with D possibly matching TRBD1 (6 bases). V was clipped by 6 bases and J by 0 bases, with 12 bases between them. In germline, CDR1 is SNHLY, CDR2 FYNNEI. The CDR3 totals 14 residues. CDR3 sequence reads: CASRRTASSYEQYF. The CDR3 bases are TGTGCCAGCAGGAGGACAGCGAGCTCCTACGAGCAGTACTTC.